This TCR beta chain was sequenced for a study of T cell repertoires in cytomegalovirus infection. Across the whole study: Public TCR beta signature analysis indicated the presence of both CMV infection and matching HLA type.

This clonotype has a handful of counts. Germline assignment: CDR1 SNHLY and CDR2 FYNNEI. CDR3 length: 15 amino acids. V lost 8 bases and J 6 bases, leaving 21 bases between the germline ends. TCRdb called the reads again in MiXCR, with one record for every CDR3 protein. Here the sample spans approximately 240,000 distinct CDR3 sequences, 9% to 15% being singletons. Sequencing was performed on PBMCs. This receptor was taken from a human donor in good health (CMV status not recorded). Some clones in this sample may be carry-over from other donors' samples. J is TRBJ2-3 and V is TRBV2; a possible D gene is TRBD2 (6 bases). CDR3 bases: TGTGCCAGCGGGCTCGATGCTAGCGATCGGGATACGCAGTATTTT. Its protein product is CASGLDASDRDTQYF.